A single sample gave rise to the 23 T cell receptor beta chains below, sequenced in a study of TIL therapy for anti-PD-1-resistant metastatic lung cancer. This was the immunoSEQ v3 assay. The protocol was immunoSEQ multiplex PCR, while the TCRdb copy is restricted to in-frame clones and leaves out a portion. Of under 65,000 clones listed, more than 80% are singletons. Time point described: pre-treatment sample, taken before nivolumab and TIL therapy. The sample here was blood, taken at baseline. Receptor source: a person aged 25 to 80 with non-small cell lung cancer.

The V call is TRBV29-1, the J call TRBJ2-5; 9 bases map to TRBD2. Unmatched junction bases numbered 8, after V lost 3 bases and J lost 0 bases. Per the germline V gene, CDR1 is SQVTM and CDR2 is ANQGSEA. This CDR3 spans 16 amino acids. CDR3 sequence: CSVESLAGKYQETQYF. As DNA, the CDR3 is TGCAGCGTTGAGAGTCTAGCGGGGAAGTACCAAGAGACCCAGTACTTC.

The chain recombines TRBV27 with TRBJ1-1; 7 bases fit TRBD1. The CDR3 contains 15 residues. Germline CDR1 reads MNHEY; CDR2 reads SMNVEV (reference sequence). V lost 6 bases, J lost 2 bases, and 9 bases stayed unmatched. The CDR3 reads CASSQDRDYNTEAFF. The CDR3 coding sequence is TGTGCCAGCAGCCAAGACAGGGACTACAACACTGAAGCTTTCTTT.

In this sample, this clone turned up a few times. The chain employs TRBV9 and TRBJ1-5; TRBD1 matches 9 bases. CDR1 SGDLS and CDR2 YYNGEE come from the germline V gene. This CDR3 is 15 amino acids long. After removal of 3 bases from V and 5 bases from J, the junction contained 6 bases not matched to a gene. This CDR3 reads CASSATGGADQPQHF. The CDR3, as DNA: TGTGCCAGCAGCGCCACAGGGGGCGCGGATCAGCCCCAGCATTTT.

The genes are TRBV14 and TRBJ2-7, with 10 positions matching TRBD1. J was trimmed by 1 base and V by 3 bases; bases with no gene match: 3. CDR1 is SGHDN, CDR2 FVKESK, per germline. CDR3 length equals 15 residues. The CDR3 DNA is TGTGCCAGCAGCCAGCCGGGACAGGGGTCCTACGAGCAGTACTTC. It translates to CASSQPGQGSYEQYF.

This clone appeared a few times. V is TRBV19 and J is TRBJ1-6, with D unresolved. V dropped 3 bases and J dropped 9 bases, with 6 bases sitting between them. The CDR3 consists of 12 residues. Germline values: CDR1 LNHDA, CDR2 SQIVND (reference sequence). CDR3 loop: CASSITGSPLHF. CDR3 DNA: TGTGCCAGTAGTATCACCGGTTCACCCCTCCACTTT.

The chain uses TRBV7-2 and TRBJ1-5; no clear D. The CDR3 spans 14 residues. Germline assignment: CDR1 SGHTA and CDR2 FQGNSA. V lost 4 bases, J lost 0 bases, and 7 bases lay in between. The CDR3: CASSSTGSNQPQHF. Here the CDR3 DNA reads TGTGCCAGCAGCTCGACGGGTAGCAATCAGCCCCAGCATTTT.

The CDR3 is CASSQERDQPQHF. The CDR3, as DNA: TGCGCCAGCAGCCAAGAAAGGGATCAGCCCCAGCATTTT. V usage is TRBV4-3 and J usage is TRBJ1-5; D not certain. This CDR3 comprises 13 residues. The germline V gene has CDR1 LGHNA and CDR2 YSLEER. Trimming took off 0 bases at V and 5 bases at J, with 5 bases between the two ends.

The J gene is TRBJ1-2, the V gene TRBV20-1; D ambiguous. Germline V gene sequence: CDR1 DFQATT, CDR2 SNEGSKA (reference sequence). Trimming left V 2 bases short and J 2 bases short, with 3 bases between. This CDR3 is 11 amino acids long. CDR3 DNA: TGCAGTGCTAGACAGAACTATGGCTACACCTTC. This encodes CSARQNYGYTF.

The rearrangement links TRBV11-3 to TRBJ2-7, with D hard to call. The V gene's germline CDR1 is SGHNT and CDR2 YENEEA. The CDR3 covers 10 residues. The V end was cut by 6 bases, the J end by 3 bases, with 3 bases between. DNA for the CDR3: TGTGCCAGCAGATTCTACGAGCAGTACTTC. Its translation: CASRFYEQYF. Together with reference TRBV11-3 and TRBJ2-7, the CDR3 gives the full variable domain: EAGVVQSPRYKIIEKKQPVAFWCNPISGHNTLYWYLQNLGQGPELLIRYENEEAVDDSQLPKDRFSAERLKGVDSTLKIQPAELGDSAVYLCASRFYEQYFGPGTRLTVT.

V and J are TRBV27 and TRBJ2-2; D is undetermined. CDR1 MNHEY and CDR2 SMNVEV come from the germline V gene (reference sequence). The V gene lost 4 bases and the J gene lost 5 bases, with 8 bases spanning the gap. This CDR3 region has 13 residues. The CDR3 DNA reads TGTGCCAGCAGTTCGGAATTAACCGGGGAGCTGTTTTTT. It is translated as CASSSELTGELFF.

The chain carries TRBV16 and TRBJ1-5; possibly TRBD1 for D (6 bases). V shed 6 bases and J shed 3 bases, with 12 bases lying between them. Looked up from germline, CDR1 is KGHSY and CDR2 is FQNENV. CDR3 length: 14 amino acids. CDR3 DNA sequence: TGTGCCAGCAGACGGACAGACCTCAATCAGCCCCAGCATTTT. The encoded protein is CASRRTDLNQPQHF.

The V gene is TRBV6-2 or TRBV6-3, the J gene TRBJ2-7; TRBD2 agrees at 9 bases. V shed 5 bases, J shed 0 bases, and the junction held 8 bases outside the gene matches. Germline V lookup: CDR1 MNHEY, CDR2 SVGEGT. This CDR3 is 16 amino acids long. Here the CDR3 reads CASSPLAGEGSYEQYF. CDR3 bases: TGTGCCAGCAGTCCCTTAGCGGGAGAGGGCTCCTACGAGCAGTACTTC.

This sequence joins TRBV7-2 and TRBJ2-5, with D perhaps being TRBD1 or TRBD2 (5 bases each). The CDR3 runs 14 residues. CDR1 is SGHTA and CDR2 is FQGNSA in the germline V gene. Trimming removed 5 bases from V and 5 bases from J, with 15 bases in between. This chain's CDR3 is CASSPGPGMETQYF. CDR3 DNA sequence: TGTGCCAGCAGCCCGGGGCCAGGGATGGAGACCCAGTACTTC.

J is TRBJ2-1 and V is TRBV29-1; 8 bases match TRBD2. V was clipped by 6 bases and J by 8 bases; unmatched bases: 9. CDR1 is SQVTM and CDR2 is ANQGSEA in the germline V gene. The CDR3 spans 13 residues. The CDR3 here is CSVGLREGDEQFF. The CDR3, as DNA: TGCAGCGTGGGCTTACGGGAGGGGGATGAGCAGTTCTTC.

This clone was seen only once. This chain links TRBV28 with TRBJ2-5; 9 bases are shared with TRBD2. V was pared by 8 bases and J by 3 bases, with 10 bases of the junction left unmatched. Germline-derived CDR1 and CDR2 are MDHEN and SYDVKM. The CDR3 sequence is 15 residues long. The CDR3 nucleotides are TGTGCCAGCGGGGTACTAGCGGGCAGAAAAGAGACCCAGTACTTC. The encoded protein is CASGVLAGRKETQYF.

V and J are TRBV12-5 and TRBJ2-3; possible D gene TRBD2, 6 bases. The CDR3 is made up of 16 amino acids. The germline V gene encodes CDR1 LGHNT and CDR2 FRNRAP. V was pared by 1 base and J by 7 bases, with 18 bases between. CDR3 loop: CASGLEDGLRGNTQYF. CDR3 sequence (DNA): TGTGCTAGTGGTTTGGAGGATGGACTTCGGGGGAATACGCAGTATTTT.

The rearrangement links TRBV25-1 to TRBJ2-2; D might be TRBD2 (5 bases). The CDR3 totals 15 residues. Looked up from germline, CDR1 is MGHDK and CDR2 is SYGVNS. Trimming stripped 6 bases from V and 7 bases from J, with 18 bases between. As DNA, the CDR3 is TGTGCCAGCAGCAAACTAGATTTCGGTAACGGGGAGCTGTTTTTT. This sequence encodes CASSKLDFGNGELFF. The whole variable domain, filled in from reference TRBV25-1 and TRBJ2-2, reads EADIYQTPRYLVIGTGKKITLECSQTMGHDKMYWYQQDPGMELHLIHYSYGVNSTEKGDLSSESTVSRIRTEHFPLTLESARPSHTSQYLCASSKLDFGNGELFFGEGSRLTVL.

The chain joins TRBV19 to TRBJ1-3, with D perhaps TRBD1 (5 bases). This CDR3 comprises 16 residues. Germline lookup yields CDR1 LNHDA and CDR2 SQIVND (reference sequence). Trimming cost V 6 bases and J 0 bases, with 15 bases left between them. The CDR3 DNA follows: TGTGCCAGTAGACCCGGCGGGGGGAGCTCTGGAAACACCATATATTTT. Translation: CASRPGGGSSGNTIYF.

The genes are TRBV29-1 and TRBJ2-1; D is perhaps TRBD1 (5 bases). This CDR3 contains 12 residues. The V end lost 7 bases, the J end lost 4 bases, and 11 bases lay between the germline ends. Germline V CDR1 and CDR2: SQVTM, ANQGSEA. CDR3 nucleotide sequence: TGCAGCGAGGGGCGGCTTTACAATGAGCAGTTCTTC. Translated: CSEGRLYNEQFF.

The gene calls are TRBV5-4 and TRBJ2-3; TRBD1 is a possible D gene (5 bases). The CDR3 consists of 14 residues. The V end lost 4 bases, the J end lost 0 bases, and 9 bases lay between the germline ends. The germline V gene encodes CDR1 SGHNT and CDR2 YYREEE (reference sequence). CDR3 nucleotides: TGTGCCAGCAGCGCGCGACAGAGCACAGATACGCAGTATTTT. As protein: CASSARQSTDTQYF.

CDR3 protein: CASSQRQGNEQYF. The DNA of the CDR3 is TGTGCCAGCAGCCAAAGACAGGGAAACGAGCAGTACTTC. This chain connects TRBV14 to TRBJ2-7, with TRBD1 matching over 7 bases. Germline V CDR1 and CDR2: SGHDN, FVKESK. V lost 2 bases and J lost 5; bases outside the gene matches: 3. The CDR3 is made up of 13 amino acids.

This sequence joins TRBV4-2 and TRBJ2-7; 7 bases are shared with TRBD1. Germline loops: CDR1 LGHNA, CDR2 YNFKEQ. The junction had 11 bases not matched to a gene; V was cut back by 0 bases and J by 0 bases. This CDR3 has 18 residues. The CDR3 region has the DNA TGTGCCAGCAGCCAAGATTTTCATCGGACAGGCGACTCCTACGAGCAGTACTTC. It codes for CASSQDFHRTGDSYEQYF.

The genes are TRBV5-4 and TRBJ2-2; no reliable D call. The CDR3 extends over 14 amino acids. Trimming stripped 2 bases from V and 0 bases from J, with 5 bases between. In germline, CDR1 is SGHNT, CDR2 YYREEE (reference sequence). The CDR3 nucleotides are TGTGCCAGCAGCTTCATCTCGAACACCGGGGAGCTGTTTTTT. Translated: CASSFISNTGELFF.